This T cell receptor beta chain was sequenced in a study of control samples from healthy donors and cancer patients. The germline gives CDR1 KGHDR, CDR2 SFDVKD. CDR3 length: 14 residues. V was pared by 3 bases and J by 4 bases, with 10 bases between. Generated by immunoSEQ multiplex PCR, the TCRdb table keeps only in-frame clones and is missing some. The table shows some 160,000 clones, with around 90% occurring only once. The rearrangement links TRBV24-1 to TRBJ2-3; possibly TRBD1 or TRBD2 for D (5 bases each). Sequencing was performed on blood. The receptor comes from a man between 25 and 39 years old in good health. CDR3 sequence: CATSDEGSADTQYF. The CDR3 DNA reads as TGTGCCACCAGTGATGAGGGGAGCGCAGATACGCAGTATTTT.